Presented here are 16 T cell receptor beta chains from one specimen sequenced in a study of cytomegalovirus exposure and HLA in healthy donors (dated by TCRdb to the late 2010s). Library preparation employed the immunoSEQ multiplex PCR assay. For the multiplex PCR, a mixture combining 60 forward primers for TCR Vbeta segments and 13 reverse primers for TCR Jbeta segments was used. The immuneACCESS repertoire file appears here via TCRdb, limited to in-frame rearrangements. These files lack a portion of the clones; in checked studies, under half of the deficit traces to unresolved V genes, and the cause of the others is not known. In this sample the table shows 75,000 to 95,000 clones, approximately 63% of which occur a single time. The ten largest clonotypes hold roughly 6.3% of the sample. The sequenced material came from PBMCs. These receptors originate from a woman aged 25-40 years in good health and CMV-seronegative.

The chain couples TRBV5-1 to TRBJ1-3, with D possibly matching TRBD1 (6 bases). The CDR3 contains 14 residues. V was cut by 0 bases and J by 4 bases, with 8 bases left in between. CDR1 is SGHRS, CDR2 YFSETQ, per germline. Here the CDR3 reads CASSLAGTGNTIYF. Written as DNA, the CDR3 is TGCGCCAGCAGCTTGGCCGGGACAGGAAACACCATATATTTT.

This clone was counted only a few times. The V gene is TRBV27, the J gene TRBJ2-7, with D possibly being TRBD1 (5 bases). This CDR3 is 12 amino acids long. V gave up 4 bases and J gave up 6 bases, with 10 bases separating them. Germline CDR1 MNHEY, CDR2 SMNVEV (reference sequence). The CDR3 reads CASSSPGPEQYF. In DNA form, the CDR3 reads TGTGCCAGCAGTTCCCCAGGGCCCGAGCAGTACTTC.

This clone was detected only a few times. Other DNA sequences in this specimen translate into the identical CDR3. The chain employs TRBV10-1 and TRBJ1-2, with 7 nucleotides matching TRBD1. Germline values: CDR1 WNHNN, CDR2 SYGVQD (reference sequence). The V segment lost 0 bases and the J segment 7 bases; nucleotides outside the gene matches: 5. This CDR3 has 14 amino acids. For the CDR3, the DNA is TGCGCCAGCAGTGAGTCCGCAGGGGGTCGTGGCTACACCTTC. Its protein product is CASSESAGGRGYTF.

V usage is TRBV10-3 and J usage is TRBJ1-3; no clear D. Deletions cut 0 bases from V and 4 bases from J, with 13 bases between. Germline assignment: CDR1 ENHRY and CDR2 SYGVKD. The CDR3 is 16 amino acids. In DNA form, the CDR3 reads TGTGCCATCAGTGAGTCTATGAGCCTCTTGGGAAACACCATATATTTT. It translates to CAISESMSLLGNTIYF.

The chain has TRBV30 and TRBJ1-1; D is undetermined. The CDR3 loop spans 13 amino acids. V was pared by 0 bases and J by 11 bases, with 16 bases between. The germline V gene has CDR1 GTSNPN and CDR2 SVGIG (reference sequence). The CDR3 bases are TGTGCCTGGAGTGTACTGGGAGGCGTGGGCGCTTTCTTT. Translated: CAWSVLGGVGAFF. The full variable domain, completed using reference TRBV30 and TRBJ1-1, is SQTIHQWPATLVQPVGSPLSLECTVEGTSNPNLYWYRQAAGRGLQLLFYSVGIGQISSEVPQNLSASRPQDRQFILSSKKLLLSDSGFYLCAWSVLGGVGAFFGQGTRLTVV.

The chain has TRBV28 and TRBJ2-1; 8 bases match TRBD1. This CDR3 is built from 16 residues. CDR1 and CDR2 (germline): MDHEN, SYDVKM. V dropped 5 bases and J dropped 0; count of bases not matched to a gene: 6. CDR3 DNA sequence: TGTGCCAGCAGTCCAGGGGGCCTAAGCTCCTACAATGAGCAGTTCTTC. This codes for CASSPGGLSSYNEQFF.

This clone has more than one count but fewer than ten. The chain couples TRBV19 to TRBJ1-5, with TRBD1 matching 11 bases. Germline assignment: CDR1 LNHDA and CDR2 SQIVND (reference sequence). V gave up 4 bases and J gave up 6 bases; unmatched junction bases: 5. CDR3 length: 15 residues. CDR3 coding DNA: TGTGCCAGTAGTAGCGGACAGGGGGCGGTTCAGCCCCAGCATTTT. Residues: CASSSGQGAVQPQHF.

The chain joins TRBV19 to TRBJ2-7, with D possibly TRBD2 on 6 matching bases. Germline CDR1 reads LNHDA; CDR2 reads SQIVND (reference sequence). The CDR3 is made up of 15 amino acids. V was shortened by 5 bases and J by 4 bases, with 18 bases between the two germline ends. CDR3 sequence reads: CASSDHGRPPYEQYF. CDR3 coding DNA: TGTGCCAGTAGTGATCACGGGAGACCCCCTTACGAGCAGTACTTC.

This clone was counted only a few times. For the CDR3, the DNA is TGTGCCAGCAGTGCCCTTAGCGGAGATACGACCGGGGAGCTGTTTTTT. This sequence encodes CASSALSGDTTGELFF. V and J are TRBV25-1 and TRBJ2-2; perhaps TRBD2 as D (6 bases). CDR1 MGHDK and CDR2 SYGVNS come from the germline V gene. V lost 4 bases and J 5 bases, leaving 17 bases between the germline ends. CDR3 size: 16 residues.

The chain is built from TRBV27 and TRBJ2-5; 8 nucleotides align to TRBD1. Per the germline V gene, CDR1 is MNHEY and CDR2 is SMNVEV (reference sequence). CDR3 length: 14 amino acids. The ends lost 3 bases at V and 5 bases at J; junction bases unmatched: 5. The CDR3 is CASSFRGHWETQYF. The CDR3 bases are TGTGCCAGCAGTTTCAGGGGGCACTGGGAGACCCAGTACTTC.

The table lists this clone with a few counts. V is TRBV6-5 and J is TRBJ1-1, with 7 bases identical to TRBD1. The germline CDR1 and CDR2 sequences are MNHEY and SVGAGI. The V gene end was trimmed by 2 bases and the J gene end by 5 bases; junction bases not matched to a gene: 11. CDR3 size: 16 residues. The CDR3 here is CASSYRGPTGRTEAFF. CDR3 bases: TGTGCCAGCAGTTACCGTGGCCCGACAGGGCGGACTGAAGCTTTCTTT.

The rearrangement uses TRBV5-1 and TRBJ1-2; perhaps TRBD1 as D (6 bases). The CDR3 is made up of 12 amino acids. Germline loops: CDR1 SGHRS, CDR2 YFSETQ. The V gene lost 2 bases and the J gene lost 8 bases, with 10 bases spanning the gap. In nucleotides, the CDR3 is TGCGCCAGCAGCTTCTACAGGGAAGGCTACACCTTC. Protein sequence: CASSFYREGYTF.

This clone showed up just once. The chain joins TRBV4-2 to TRBJ1-5; D is unclear. From germline, CDR1 is LGHNA and CDR2 YNFKEQ. The CDR3 is made up of 13 amino acids. V was pared by 3 bases and J by 5 bases, with 8 bases between. CDR3 coding DNA: TGTGCCAGCAGCCAGTCGGAGGATCAGCCCCAGCATTTT. Its translation: CASSQSEDQPQHF.

The chain links TRBV7-2 to TRBJ2-7, with D perhaps TRBD2 (6 bases). Trimming pared 5 bases from V and 3 bases from J, leaving 14 bases between. The CDR3 is 14 residues long. Germline CDR1 reads SGHTA; CDR2 reads FQGNSA. CDR3 in amino acids: CASSLEGLVYEQYF. Written as DNA, the CDR3 is TGTGCCAGCAGCCTGGAGGGGTTGGTCTACGAGCAGTACTTC.

The chain carries TRBV20-1 and TRBJ2-7; the D gene is possibly TRBD1 (6 bases). This CDR3 has 10 residues. The V and J ends lost 6 bases and 5 bases respectively, with 8 bases between them. Germline CDR1 DFQATT, CDR2 SNEGSKA (reference sequence). The DNA of the CDR3 is TGCAGTGCCAGGACAGACGAGCAGTACTTC. Translating gives CSARTDEQYF.

The table lists this clone with a few counts. V gene TRBV6-6 combines with J gene TRBJ2-7, with D unresolved. The CDR3 has 11 amino acids. With 6 bases removed from V and 4 bases from J, the gap between germline ends came to 7 bases. Germline CDR1 MNHNY, CDR2 SVGAGI (reference sequence). CDR3 sequence: CASSPQYEQYF. CDR3 DNA sequence: TGTGCCAGCAGCCCCCAATACGAGCAGTACTTC.